This TCR beta chain was identified in a study of shared clonotypes between healthy human individuals. Study in general: The cohort had a couple of women and a few men, ages 18 to 49. General study results and limits: Clonotype sharing among donors, it was expected, would be affected by sequencing depth. A small donor pool kept down the genetic and exposure-history diversity that was represented. With a handful of donors compared, 4% to 5.5% of naive CD4 clonotypes were shared.

Terminally differentiated effector memory CD45RA+ cells were excluded by CCR7 positive selection of CD45RO-negative cells. A remark on this clone: Its specificity is not known.

The CDR3 length is 15 residues. V lost 3 bases, J lost 8 bases, and 9 bases stayed unmatched. The germline V gene encodes CDR1 SGDLS and CDR2 YYNGEE. Clones were read by immunoSEQ multiplex PCR, and TCRdb kept only the in-frame ones, dropping some. Among 1.5 million to 2.5 million clones listed, about 95% were seen once. This TCR derives from a man younger than 35 in good health. The chain employs TRBV9 and TRBJ2-1; 9 nucleotides line up with TRBD2. The sample comprised naive CD8+ T cells sorted from blood. The CDR3 here is CASSATGTSLHEQFF. In DNA, the CDR3 is TGTGCCAGCAGCGCCACCGGGACTAGCTTGCATGAGCAGTTCTTC.